A single T cell receptor (beta chain) is shown here with its context. Antigen unknown. Assay: immunoSEQ multiplex PCR; the TCRdb copy retains only in-frame clones and omits some. The data hold approximately 170,000 clones, with 80% to 90% observed a single time. This entry belongs to a study of T cell responses to AZD1222 COVID-19 vaccine. Study results and limitations: There were repertoire samples only from the period after the peak T cell response. White British donors predominated, females outnumbered males, and clonal diversity was possibly underestimated.

This CDR3 contains 12 residues. V lost 6 bases, J lost 3 bases, and 9 bases lay in between. Germline V CDR1 and CDR2: SGHKS, YYEKEE (reference sequence). This specimen was peripheral blood, taken 28 days after the second AZD1222 dose. The clonotype was recovered from an adult who received the AZD1222 COVID-19 vaccine. V is TRBV5-5 and J is TRBJ1-1; no clear D gene. The CDR3 loop reads CASTLGYTEAFF. The CDR3 nucleotides read TGTGCCAGCACCCTCGGGTACACTGAAGCTTTCTTT.